A single sample gave rise to the 15 T cell receptor beta chains below, sequenced in a study of blood T cell repertoires in COVID-19 (TCRdb year 2020). The receptor library was made with the immunoSEQ multiplex PCR assay. The table comes from immuneACCESS by way of TCRdb, which keeps in-frame sequences with V and J called. Part of the clones is missing from these tables; in studies checked, under half for an unresolved V gene and the rest for unknown reasons. Counted in this sample were some 350,000 clones; approximately 89% of them appeared once. Approximately 5% of the sample belongs to the ten largest clones. The sample taken for sequencing was PBMCs or T cells enriched from blood (not recorded which). The source of these receptors is a woman aged 25 to 45 who had recovered from COVID-19.

Regarding this clone: The missing conserved phenylalanine or tryptophan at the end of this CDR3 makes a read error likely. No DNA is shown, since the ends of the CDR3 on it are uncertain; the CDR3 is the one TCRdb lists. The chain is built from TRBV19 and TRBJ1-5. Germline CDR1 and CDR2: LNHDA and SQIVND (reference sequence). Termini included, the CDR3 measures 11 amino acids. The CDR3 reads CASTLRIREAA.

The chain has TRBV4-2 and TRBJ1-4; 8 bases are a match to TRBD1. CDR1 and CDR2 from the germline V gene are LGHNA and YNFKEQ. The CDR3 contains 15 residues. V lost 4 bases and J lost 5; bases outside the gene matches: 6. The CDR3 sequence is CASSPDRERNEKLFF. Written as DNA, the CDR3 is TGTGCCAGCAGCCCGGACAGGGAAAGGAATGAAAAACTGTTTTTT.

This rearrangement joins TRBV28 to TRBJ2-3, with 9 bases matching TRBD2. The CDR3 totals 17 residues. After removal of 4 bases from V and 4 bases from J, the junction contained 12 bases not matched to a gene. Germline V gene sequence: CDR1 MDHEN, CDR2 SYDVKM. CDR3: CASSYFRGGGASDTQYF. CDR3 bases: TGTGCCAGCAGTTACTTTAGAGGCGGGGGGGCCTCAGATACGCAGTATTTT.

The rearrangement uses TRBV6-2 or TRBV6-3 and TRBJ1-1; possibly TRBD1 for D (6 bases). The germline CDR1 and CDR2 sequences are MNHEY and SVGEGT. The CDR3 sequence is 16 residues long. Trimming removed 2 bases from V and 1 base from J, with 14 bases in between. The CDR3: CASSYPPGHPNTEAFF. DNA for the CDR3: TGTGCCAGCAGTTACCCCCCGGGACACCCGAACACTGAAGCTTTCTTT.

V gene TRBV5-5 combines with J gene TRBJ1-6; possible D gene TRBD1, 6 bases. The CDR3 spans 18 residues. Trimming pared 0 bases from V and 3 bases from J, leaving 16 bases between. CDR1 SGHKS and CDR2 YYEKEE come from the germline V gene (reference sequence). Written as DNA, the CDR3 is TGTGCCAGCAGCTTGGCCCTTTTGAGGGGGAACTATAATTCACCCCTCCACTTT. Translating gives CASSLALLRGNYNSPLHF. Filled out from reference TRBV5-5 and TRBJ1-6, the complete variable domain reads DAGVTQSPTHLIKTRGQQVTLRCSPISGHKSVSWYQQVLGQGPQFIFQYYEKEERGRGNFPDRFSARQFPNYSSELNVNALLLGDSALYLCASSLALLRGNYNSPLHFGNGTRLTVT.

The CDR3 nucleotides are TGCGCCAGCAGTCAATCCCCCCGGCGGGCGGACACCATATATTTT. The encoded protein is CASSQSPRRADTIYF. The chain joins TRBV23-1 to TRBJ1-3; D is unresolved. TRBV23-1 is marked as an open reading frame, function uncertain. The V end lost 0 bases, the J end lost 8 bases, and 14 bases lay between the germline ends. CDR3 length: 15 amino acids.

This clone has more than one count but fewer than ten. This chain uses TRBV5-6 with TRBJ1-1, with D hard to call. The V gene's germline CDR1 is SGHDT and CDR2 YYEEEE. Trimming cost V 0 bases and J 1 base, with 7 bases left between them. This CDR3 is built from 14 residues. CDR3 region: CASSLEFRNTEAFF. In DNA, the CDR3 is TGTGCCAGCAGCTTGGAGTTTAGGAACACTGAAGCTTTCTTT.

This rearrangement joins TRBV3-1 (or the pseudogene TRBV3-2) to TRBJ1-6, with D unclear. Germline-derived CDR1 and CDR2 are LGHDT and YNNKEL (reference sequence). V gave up 7 bases and J gave up 0 bases, with 7 bases separating them. The CDR3 extends over 14 amino acids. In nucleotides, the CDR3 is TGTGCCAGCACCCAGAGCTCCTATAATTCACCCCTCCACTTT. Translating gives CASTQSSYNSPLHF.

The CDR3 nucleotides read TGTGCCAGCGCACAGGGGCCCTACGAGCAGTACTTC. This gives the protein CASAQGPYEQYF. The chain is built from TRBV5-6 and TRBJ2-7; TRBD1 matches at 7 bases. Germline loops: CDR1 SGHDT, CDR2 YYEEEE. Trimming took 7 bases from V and 2 from J; bases not matched to a gene: 3. The CDR3 loop spans 12 amino acids.

The chain uses TRBV3-1 (or the pseudogene TRBV3-2) and TRBJ1-3; D may be TRBD1 (6 bases). Germline V gene sequence: CDR1 LGHDT, CDR2 YNNKEL (reference sequence). The CDR3 has 13 amino acids. The V end lost 3 bases, the J end lost 4 bases, and 7 bases lay between the germline ends. Here the CDR3 reads CASSQQGGNTIYF. The DNA of the CDR3 is TGTGCCAGCAGCCAGCAGGGGGGAAACACCATATATTTT.

J is TRBJ2-3 and V is TRBV7-9; weak D call: TRBD2 (6 bases). The CDR3 covers 15 residues. Germline lookup yields CDR1 SEHNR and CDR2 FQNEAQ (reference sequence). V was pared by 2 bases and J by 3 bases, with 12 bases between. This chain's CDR3 is CASSLTGVGTDTQYF. CDR3 in DNA: TGTGCCAGCAGCTTAACGGGAGTGGGGACAGATACGCAGTATTTT.

V gene TRBV18 combines with J gene TRBJ1-2, with D uncertain. CDR1 and CDR2 (germline): KGHSH, LQKENI. The CDR3 runs 14 residues. Trimming pared 1 base from V and 7 bases from J, leaving 13 bases between. The CDR3 DNA is TGTGCCAGCTCACCACTTCGGGTGATTGGTGGCTACACCTTC. It specifies CASSPLRVIGGYTF.

V gene TRBV14 combines with J gene TRBJ1-1; 8 positions agree with TRBD1. After removal of 0 bases from V and 1 base from J, the junction contained 16 bases not matched to a gene. CDR1 is SGHDN, CDR2 FVKESK, per germline. This CDR3 region has 20 residues. The DNA of the CDR3 is TGTGCCAGCAGCCAAGATCCGCCCCGGAACTTTGACAGGGGGAACACTGAAGCTTTCTTT. Translation gives CASSQDPPRNFDRGNTEAFF.

This clone was picked up one time. The gene calls are TRBV12-5 and TRBJ1-1; D call uncertain. Germline V lookup: CDR1 LGHNT, CDR2 FRNRAP. The V end lost 3 bases, the J end lost 1 base, and 6 bases lay between the germline ends. The CDR3 has 13 amino acids. CDR3 sequence: CASGFGENTEAFF. CDR3 DNA: TGTGCTAGTGGTTTCGGTGAGAACACTGAAGCTTTCTTT.

Details on this clone: This sample also contains other DNA sequences that code for the same CDR3. The genes are TRBV12-3 or TRBV12-4 and TRBJ1-1; D remains unclear. The CDR3 length is 13 residues. V was clipped by 2 bases and J by 1 base, with 5 bases between them. The DNA of the CDR3 is TGTGCCAGCAGTTTAACGGGGAACACTGAAGCTTTCTTT. Residues: CASSLTGNTEAFF.